This TCR beta chain was retrieved from a study of T cell repertoires in cytomegalovirus infection. Study overall: Alongside well-studied HLA-B-restricted CMV epitopes, recently identified HLA-C-restricted CMV epitopes were also used.

Study findings and constraints: Cumulative public TCR beta family frequency identified carriers of CMV plus the relevant HLA. HLA-C-restricted CMV-specific TCR beta clonotypes were dominant in the ex vivo response.

The germline V gene encodes CDR1 ENHRY and CDR2 SYGVKD. This CDR3 comprises 14 residues. Trimming at V came to 2 bases and at J to 8 bases, leaving 4 bases not matched to a gene. TCRdb called the reads again in MiXCR, with one record for every CDR3 protein. Among around 230,000 distinct CDR3 sequences listed, around two fifths were seen once. The table lists this clonotype with a few counts. Its antigen is not identified. The starting material was CD8+ T cells from cultured PBMCs, obtained from culture after CMV antigen stimulation. The TCR comes from a human donor in good health (CMV status not recorded). Some clones in this sample may be carry-over from other donors' samples. V and J are TRBV10-3 and TRBJ1-4; 8 bases map to TRBD1. CDR3 in DNA: TGTGCCATCAGTGAGACGACAGGGGAAGAAAAACTGTTTTTT. Translated, it gives CAISETTGEEKLFF.